This T cell receptor (beta chain) is drawn from a study of control samples from healthy donors and cancer patients. Profiling relied on immunoSEQ multiplex PCR, and the TCRdb table lists in-frame clones only, not all of them. The sample lists about 98,000 clones; about four fifths were seen once. The V segment lost 6 bases and the J segment 3 bases; nucleotides outside the gene matches: 15. Germline V gene data show CDR1 as SGHDT and CDR2 as YYEEEE. The CDR3 has 18 amino acids. The chain links TRBV5-6 to TRBJ2-1; 10 bases fit TRBD2. This receptor was obtained from a woman in her twenties or thirties in good health. Material for sequencing was blood. The CDR3 reads CASTLLRSGGAVYNEQFF. Written as DNA, the CDR3 is TGTGCCAGCACCCTCCTAAGGAGCGGGGGGGCGGTCTACAATGAGCAGTTCTTC.